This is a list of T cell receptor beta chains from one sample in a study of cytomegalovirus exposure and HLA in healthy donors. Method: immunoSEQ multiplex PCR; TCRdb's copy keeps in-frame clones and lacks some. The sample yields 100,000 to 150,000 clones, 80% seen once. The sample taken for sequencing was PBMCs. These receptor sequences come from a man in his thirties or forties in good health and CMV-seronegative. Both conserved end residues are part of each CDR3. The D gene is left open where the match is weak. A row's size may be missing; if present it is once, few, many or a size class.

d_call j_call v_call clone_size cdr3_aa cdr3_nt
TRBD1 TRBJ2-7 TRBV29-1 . CSVTGVGYEQYF TGCAGCGTTACAGGGGTTGGCTACGAGCAGTACTTC
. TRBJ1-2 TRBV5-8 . CASIPGSYGYTF TGTGCCAGCATACCGGGATCCTATGGCTACACCTTC
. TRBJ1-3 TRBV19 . CASSTVAGNTIYF TGTGCCAGTAGTACAGTGGCTGGAAACACCATATATTTT
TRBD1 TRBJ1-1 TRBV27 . CASSLYRGFEAFF TGTGCCAGCAGTTTGTACAGGGGTTTTGAAGCTTTCTTT
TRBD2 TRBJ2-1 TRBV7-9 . CASSPTLGGAGFYNEQFF TGTGCCAGCAGCCCAACCCTTGGGGGAGCGGGATTCTACAATGAGCAGTTCTTC
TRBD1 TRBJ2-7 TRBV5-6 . CASSKGQVPYEQYF TGTGCCAGCAGCAAGGGACAGGTTCCCTACGAGCAGTACTTC
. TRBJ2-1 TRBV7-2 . CASSLVTHTFRVYNEQFF TGTGCCAGCAGCTTAGTAACCCATACCTTCCGGGTCTACAATGAGCAGTTCTTC
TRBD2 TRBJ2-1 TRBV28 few CASSQIAGGLDEQFF TGTGCCAGCAGTCAGATAGCGGGAGGGCTTGATGAGCAGTTCTTC
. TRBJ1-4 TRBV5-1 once CASSFRAAGVWGSTNEKLFF TGCGCCAGCAGCTTTAGGGCGGCAGGGGTTTGGGGGTCAACTAATGAAAAACTGTTTTTT
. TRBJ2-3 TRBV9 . CASSPFGAGTDTQYF TGTGCCAGCAGCCCCTTCGGCGCGGGCACAGATACGCAGTATTTT
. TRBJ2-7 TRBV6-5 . CASSYSLESSSYEQYF TGTGCCAGCAGTTACTCGTTGGAGTCGAGCTCCTACGAGCAGTACTTC
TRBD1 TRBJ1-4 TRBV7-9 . CASSNRDRDEKLFF TGTGCCAGCAGCAACCGGGACAGGGACGAAAAACTGTTTTTT
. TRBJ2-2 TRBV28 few CASSPRDWNTGELFF TGTGCCAGCAGTCCCCGGGACTGGAACACCGGGGAGCTGTTTTTT
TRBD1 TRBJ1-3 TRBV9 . CASSDGQGAGNTIYF TGTGCCAGCAGCGATGGACAGGGGGCTGGAAACACCATATATTTT
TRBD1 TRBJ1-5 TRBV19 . CASTLDRSYSNQPQHF TGTGCCAGTACTTTGGACAGGAGCTATAGCAATCAGCCCCAGCATTTT
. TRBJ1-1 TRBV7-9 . CASSLPTQGLNTEAFF TGTGCCAGCAGCTTACCTACTCAGGGGTTGAACACTGAAGCTTTCTTT
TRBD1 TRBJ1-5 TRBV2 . CASRAIGQGIPQPQHF TGTGCCAGCAGAGCTATTGGACAGGGGATCCCTCAGCCCCAGCATTTT
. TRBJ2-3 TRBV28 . CASRPRVAEDTQYF TGTGCCAGCAGACCCAGGGTAGCAGAAGATACGCAGTATTTT
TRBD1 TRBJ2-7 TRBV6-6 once CASLKEGQVSYEQYF TGTGCCAGCCTAAAAGAGGGACAGGTCTCCTACGAGCAGTACTTC
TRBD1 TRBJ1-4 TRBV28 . CASSQPGQGSEKLFF TGTGCCAGCAGTCAACCGGGACAGGGGAGTGAAAAACTGTTTTTT
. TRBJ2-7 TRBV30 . CAWSGTSGRPVVFYEQYF TGTGCCTGGAGTGGCACGTCAGGTCGGCCAGTCGTTTTCTACGAGCAGTACTTC
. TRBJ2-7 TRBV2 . CASSAPGTFSYEQYF TGTGCCAGCAGTGCCCCCGGGACATTCTCCTACGAGCAGTACTTC
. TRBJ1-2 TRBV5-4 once CASSLWYGREGTGYTF TGTGCCAGCAGCTTGTGGTATGGCAGGGAGGGGACTGGCTACACCTTC
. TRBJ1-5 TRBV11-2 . CASSLGAQGRVGQPQHF TGTGCCAGCAGCTTAGGGGCGCAGGGGCGAGTGGGTCAGCCCCAGCATTTT
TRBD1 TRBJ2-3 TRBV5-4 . CASSSDRGSTDTQYF TGTGCCAGCAGTTCAGACAGGGGAAGCACAGATACGCAGTATTTT
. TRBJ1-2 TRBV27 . CASSLTGPYGYTF TGTGCCAGCAGTTTAACAGGGCCCTATGGCTACACCTTC
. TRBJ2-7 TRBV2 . CASSAGRGGEQYF TGTGCCAGCAGTGCCGGTCGGGGAGGCGAGCAGTACTTC
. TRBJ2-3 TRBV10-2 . CAAMRGGGRNTQYF TGCGCCGCTATGAGAGGTGGGGGGAGGAATACGCAGTATTTT
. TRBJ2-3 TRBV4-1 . CASSQDTDPRTDTQYF TGCGCCAGCAGCCAAGACACAGACCCCCGCACAGATACGCAGTATTTT
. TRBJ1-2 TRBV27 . CASRSTAGGYGYTF TGTGCCAGCAGATCCACGGCCGGGGGGTATGGCTACACCTTC
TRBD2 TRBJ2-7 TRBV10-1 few CASRDSGRGEQYF TGCGCCAGCAGGGATAGCGGGAGGGGCGAGCAGTACTTC
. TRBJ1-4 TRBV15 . CATSSAQARNEKLFF TGTGCCACCAGCAGTGCCCAAGCCCGGAATGAAAAACTGTTTTTT
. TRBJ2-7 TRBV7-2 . CASSIHGSGISYEQYF TGTGCCAGCAGCATTCATGGATCGGGGATCTCCTACGAGCAGTACTTC
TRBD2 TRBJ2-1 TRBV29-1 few CSVEGLAGTWGEQFF TGCAGCGTTGAAGGACTAGCGGGGACCTGGGGTGAGCAGTTCTTC
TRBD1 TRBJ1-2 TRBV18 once CASSPNRDRGLGYGYTF TGTGCCAGCTCACCGAACCGGGACAGGGGTTTGGGGTATGGCTACACCTTC
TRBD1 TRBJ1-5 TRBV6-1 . CASSVTQGAFQPQHF TGTGCCAGCAGTGTTACCCAGGGGGCTTTTCAGCCCCAGCATTTT
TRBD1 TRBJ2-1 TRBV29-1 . CSAGTGLNEQFF TGCAGCGCCGGGACAGGGCTTAATGAGCAGTTCTTC
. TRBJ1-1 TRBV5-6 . CASSPDSQEGAFF TGTGCCAGCAGCCCTGACAGCCAAGAAGGAGCTTTCTTT
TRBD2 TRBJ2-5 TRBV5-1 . CASSLVSGLAGLETQYF TGCGCCAGCAGCTTGGTTTCGGGACTAGCGGGTTTAGAGACCCAGTACTTC
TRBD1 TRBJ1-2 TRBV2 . CASQRAFYQGADYGYTF TGTGCCTCCCAGAGGGCGTTCTATCAGGGGGCTGACTATGGCTACACCTTC
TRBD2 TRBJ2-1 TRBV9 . CASSVGGGAYNEQFF TGTGCCAGCAGCGTAGGCGGGGGGGCCTACAATGAGCAGTTCTTC
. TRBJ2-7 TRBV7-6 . CASSLGDSYEQYF TGTGCCAGCAGCTTAGGGGACTCTTACGAGCAGTACTTC
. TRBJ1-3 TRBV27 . CASSLPRRQLSGNTIYF TGTGCCAGCAGTTTACCTCGTCGACAACTCTCTGGAAACACCATATATTTT
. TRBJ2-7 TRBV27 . CASSLWEDYEQYF TGTGCCAGCAGTTTATGGGAGGACTACGAGCAGTACTTC
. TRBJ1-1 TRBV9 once CASSVGGANTEAFF TGTGCCAGCAGCGTAGGGGGAGCGAACACTGAAGCTTTCTTT